Listed here are 3 T cell receptor beta chains from one sample, sequenced in a study of siplizumab effects on memory and regulatory T cells. Profiled with immunoSEQ multiplex PCR; TCRdb holds only in-frame clones, not every one. The sample records 100,000 to 110,000 clones, approximately 91% being singletons. The sample comprised CD4+ T cells sorted from blood. These receptors all stem from a human donor in good health.

In its sample, this clone was seen once. Additional DNA sequences in this sample encode the identical CDR3. The CDR3 protein is CASSLQGSYNEQFF. The CDR3 DNA follows: TGCGCCAGCAGCTTGCAGGGCTCCTACAATGAGCAGTTCTTC. The chain employs TRBV5-1 and TRBJ2-1, with D perhaps matching TRBD1 (5 bases). V was cut by 1 base and J by 0 bases, with 5 bases left in between. Germline V gene lookup returns CDR1 SGHRS and CDR2 YFSETQ. The CDR3 extends over 14 amino acids.

V is TRBV27 and J is TRBJ2-5; weak D call: TRBD2 (7 bases). Trimming took 1 base from V and 1 from J, leaving 16 bases between them. The CDR3 is 17 residues long. Germline CDR1 is MNHEY and CDR2 is SMNVEV (reference sequence). The chain's CDR3 is CASSLWPLGGGQETQYF. The CDR3 coding sequence is TGTGCCAGCAGTTTATGGCCCCTAGGGGGGGGCCAAGAGACCCAGTACTTC.

This clone was detected only once. The V call is TRBV11-3, the J call TRBJ1-6; no clear D. This CDR3 contains 15 residues. V lost 0 bases and J 10 bases, leaving 13 bases between the germline ends. Germline CDR1 reads SGHNT; CDR2 reads YENEEA. The DNA of the CDR3 is TGTGCCAGCAGCTTAGATTTTCAAACGGGATCACCCCTCCACTTT. Its translation is CASSLDFQTGSPLHF.